The T cell receptor (beta chain) under discussion was sequenced for a study of blood T cells in healthy people across ages. Every donor contributed about 10 milliliters of peripheral blood by blood draw. Using a J-beta primer mix together with a sample-barcoded 5' primer, a second PCR was run for about 7 to 12 cycles. Researchers report that a template-switch adaptor with 12 random nucleotides tagged each cDNA molecule. From the 5' RACE reads, TCRdb called clonotypes with MiXCR, one entry per CDR3 protein. This sample yields 780,000 or so distinct CDR3 sequences, of which approximately 53% are seen a single time; approximately 24% belongs to the top ten. There are 19 residues in the CDR3. The V and J ends lost 0 bases and 3 bases respectively, with 24 bases between them. Germline V lookup: CDR1 MNHEY, CDR2 SVGAGI.

The sequenced sample was blood. The receptor comes from a man between 40 and 49 years old in good health. The chain recombines TRBV6-5 with TRBJ2-7; possible D gene TRBD1, 7 bases. The CDR3 nucleotides read TGTGCCAGCAGTTACTCGGGGATTGGGACAGCGTCGGGAGTCTACGAGCAGTACTTC. Translating gives CASSYSGIGTASGVYEQYF.